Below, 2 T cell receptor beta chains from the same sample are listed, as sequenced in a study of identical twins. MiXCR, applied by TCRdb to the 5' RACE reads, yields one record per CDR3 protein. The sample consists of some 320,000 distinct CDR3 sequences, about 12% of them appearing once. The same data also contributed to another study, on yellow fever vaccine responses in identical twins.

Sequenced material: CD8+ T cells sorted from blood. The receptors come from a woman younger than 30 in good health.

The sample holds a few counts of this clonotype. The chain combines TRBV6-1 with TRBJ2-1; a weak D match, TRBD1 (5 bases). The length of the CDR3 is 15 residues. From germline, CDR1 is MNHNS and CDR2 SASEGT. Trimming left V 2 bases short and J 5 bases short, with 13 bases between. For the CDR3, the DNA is TGTGCCAGCAGTGAAAATATGGGGCTCAACAATGAGCAGTTCTTC. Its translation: CASSENMGLNNEQFF.

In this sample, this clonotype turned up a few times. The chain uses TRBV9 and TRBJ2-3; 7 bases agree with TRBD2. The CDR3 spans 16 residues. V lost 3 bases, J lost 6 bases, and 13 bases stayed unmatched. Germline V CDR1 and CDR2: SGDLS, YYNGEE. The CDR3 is CASSGSTSEGWDTQYF. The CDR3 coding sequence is TGTGCCAGCAGCGGATCCACTAGCGAAGGTTGGGATACGCAGTATTTT.